A selection of T cell receptor beta chains follows, all from one sample in a study of T cells in localized non-small cell lung cancer. TCRdb's copy holds only in-frame clones and misses some; the assay was immunoSEQ multiplex PCR. This sample has roughly 12,000 clones, with 65% to 85% found just once. The starting material was peripheral blood, obtained before any cancer treatment. The source of these receptors is a male donor aged 60 or over with stage I lung adenocarcinoma. CDR3s include the opening cysteine and the closing phenylalanine or tryptophan. Each record gives: J gene, V gene, D gene, clone size, CDR3 protein, CDR3 DNA. The D gene is left open where the match is weak. Clone size appears in some rows only: once, few, many, or a class for an expanded clone.

>TRBJ2-5|TRBV6-5|TRBD2|NA
CASRRGLVLETQYF
TGTGCCAGCAGGAGGGGACTAGTCTTAGAGACCCAGTACTTC
>TRBJ1-1|TRBV27|NA|NA
CASSYDRPNTEAFF
TGTGCCAGCAGCTACGACAGGCCCAACACTGAAGCTTTCTTT
>TRBJ1-3|TRBV28|NA|NA
CASRWDHGSGNTIYF
TGTGCCAGCAGATGGGACCACGGCTCTGGAAACACCATATATTTT
>TRBJ1-1|TRBV6-5|NA|once
CASSYDGTRSPAFF
TGTGCCAGCAGTTATGACGGGACCCGTTCACCGGCTTTCTTT
>TRBJ2-2|TRBV28|TRBD2|NA
CASNGGAGELFF
TGTGCCAGCAACGGGGGGGCCGGGGAGCTGTTTTTT
>TRBJ2-7|TRBV21-1|NA|NA
CAALQAGARTYEQYF
TGTGCCGCCCTCCAAGCGGGGGCGAGGACCTACGAGCAGTACTTC
>TRBJ2-1|TRBV27|NA|NA
CASSFTDNEQFF
TGTGCCAGCAGTTTTACGGACAATGAGCAGTTCTTC
>TRBJ2-3|TRBV6-4|TRBD2|NA
CASSEASGRADTQYF
TGTGCCAGCAGTGAGGCTAGCGGGAGGGCCGATACGCAGTATTTT
>TRBJ1-1|TRBV10-2|NA|NA
CATSLSDRDTEAFF
TGCGCCACCTCCCTATCGGACAGAGACACTGAAGCTTTCTTT
>TRBJ1-1|TRBV5-6|NA|NA
CASRAWGGGPEAFF
TGTGCCAGCAGAGCCTGGGGGGGCGGCCCTGAAGCTTTCTTT
>TRBJ1-5|TRBV19|TRBD1|NA
CASSRGDRAEQPQHF
TGTGCCAGTAGTAGGGGGGACAGGGCTGAGCAGCCCCAGCATTTT
>TRBJ2-1|TRBV13|NA|NA
CASSLRGPPYNEQFF
TGTGCCAGCAGCCTACGCGGTCCCCCTTACAATGAGCAGTTCTTC
>TRBJ2-5|TRBV29-1|NA|NA
CSPPEETQYF
TGCAGTCCCCCGGAAGAGACCCAGTACTTC
>TRBJ2-1|TRBV10-1|TRBD1|NA
CASSRDSSYNEQFF
TGCGCCAGCAGTAGGGACAGCTCCTACAATGAGCAGTTCTTC
>TRBJ2-1|TRBV6-6|TRBD2|NA
CASSGLAGRNEQFF
TGTGCCAGCAGTGGACTAGCGGGAAGGAATGAGCAGTTCTTC
>TRBJ1-3|TRBV19|NA|few
CASRRVSSGNTIYF
TGTGCCAGTAGGAGGGTCTCCTCTGGAAACACCATATATTTT
>TRBJ2-1|TRBV2|NA|once
CATSPVSSYNEQFF
TGTGCCACCTCCCCAGTCAGCTCCTACAATGAGCAGTTCTTC
>TRBJ2-2|TRBV19|TRBD1|NA
CASSSRGLVNTGELFF
TGTGCCAGTAGTTCCAGGGGGCTGGTGAACACCGGGGAGCTGTTTTTT
>TRBJ2-2|TRBV2|NA|few
CASTGITNTGELFF
TGTGCCAGCACGGGGATTACGAACACCGGGGAGCTGTTTTTT
>TRBJ1-1|TRBV28|NA|NA
CASSLPGGTNTEAFF
TGTGCCAGCAGTTTACCGGGGGGCACGAACACTGAAGCTTTCTTT
>TRBJ2-3|TRBV11-2|NA|NA
CASSLARRDTQYF
TGTGCCAGCAGCTTAGCCAGGCGGGATACGCAGTATTTT
>TRBJ2-4|TRBV7-2|TRBD2|once
CASSRLAEGAKNIQYF
TGTGCCAGCAGCCGACTAGCGGAGGGAGCCAAAAACATTCAGTACTTC
>TRBJ2-1|TRBV19|NA|NA
CASSVHINEQFF
TGTGCCAGTAGTGTGCACATCAATGAGCAGTTCTTC
>TRBJ2-7|TRBV28|TRBD2|NA
CASSSGGTPAPSYEQYF
TGTGCCAGCAGTTCGGGAGGGACACCCGCCCCCTCCTACGAGCAGTACTTC
>TRBJ1-2|TRBV19|NA|NA
CARGPPPESYTF
TGTGCCAGAGGTCCTCCTCCGGAAAGCTACACCTTC
>TRBJ2-1|TRBV7-8|NA|once
CASSFGGGKSEQFF
TGTGCCAGCAGCTTTGGGGGCGGGAAGTCTGAGCAGTTCTTC
>TRBJ2-3|TRBV15|NA|NA
CATSRASYSLGDTQYF
TGTGCCACCAGCAGAGCTTCTTATTCTCTGGGAGATACGCAGTATTTT
>TRBJ2-1|TRBV21-1|NA|NA
CASSSFRGLYNEQFF
TGTGCCAGCAGCTCCTTTAGGGGCTTATACAATGAGCAGTTCTTC
>TRBJ1-2|TRBV28|TRBD1|NA
CASRGTGGNYGYTF
TGTGCCAGCAGAGGGACAGGGGGCAACTATGGCTACACCTTC
>TRBJ2-6|TRBV7-2|NA|NA
CASSLHGSGANVLTF
TGTGCCAGCAGCTTGCATGGCTCTGGGGCCAACGTCCTGACTTTC
>TRBJ2-7|TRBV18|TRBD1|NA
CASSRDRGGEQYF
TGTGCCAGCTCCCGGGACAGGGGAGGCGAGCAGTACTTC
>TRBJ2-7|TRBV6-1|TRBD1|NA
CASGTGMIAYEQYF
TGTGCCAGCGGGACAGGTATGATAGCCTACGAGCAGTACTTC
>TRBJ1-2|TRBV4-1|NA|NA
CASSQPGRRNYGYTF
TGCGCCAGCAGCCAGCCCGGACGGAGAAACTATGGCTACACCTTC
>TRBJ1-5|TRBV6-1|NA|NA
CASSSGIQPQHF
TGTGCCAGCAGTAGTGGGATTCAGCCCCAGCATTTT
>TRBJ2-1|TRBV4-1|NA|NA
CASRLSPTQGNEQFF
TGCGCCAGCAGACTAAGCCCTACCCAAGGGAATGAGCAGTTCTTC
>TRBJ1-5|TRBV5-5|NA|NA
CASSLDNQPQHF
TGTGCCAGCAGCTTGGACAATCAGCCCCAGCATTTT
>TRBJ2-1|TRBV2|TRBD2|NA
CASRNSVTSVKGDEQFF
TGTGCCAGCAGAAACTCAGTGACTAGCGTCAAGGGCGATGAGCAGTTCTTC
>TRBJ1-5|TRBV5-5|NA|medium-sized
CASSLGSQPQHF
TGTGCCAGCAGCTTGGGGAGTCAGCCCCAGCATTTT
>TRBJ2-3|TRBV4-2|TRBD2|NA
CASSRSASGSTSTDTQYF
TGTGCCAGCAGCCGGTCGGCTAGCGGAAGTACTAGCACAGATACGCAGTATTTT
>TRBJ2-3|TRBV4-1|NA|NA
CASSQDLAALTTDTQYF
TGCGCCAGCAGCCAAGATCTAGCAGCCCTGACCACAGATACGCAGTATTTT
>TRBJ2-7|TRBV7-2|NA|NA
CASSLATGPGGYEQYF
TGTGCCAGCAGCTTAGCTACAGGGCCCGGGGGCTACGAGCAGTACTTC
>TRBJ2-5|TRBV7-8|NA|NA
CASSLAGGEETQYF
TGTGCCAGCAGCTTAGCTGGCGGGGAAGAGACCCAGTACTTC
>TRBJ2-7|TRBV7-8|NA|once
CASRTLYEQYF
TGTGCCAGCAGAACTTTGTACGAGCAGTACTTC
>TRBJ2-5|TRBV14|TRBD2|NA
CASSRREGTQYF
TGTGCCAGCAGCCGGAGGGAGGGGACCCAGTACTTC
>TRBJ1-1|TRBV14|NA|NA
CASSQETNGFSQAFF
TGTGCCAGCAGCCAAGAGACGAACGGGTTTAGCCAAGCTTTCTTT
>TRBJ1-5|TRBV6-1|TRBD1|NA
CASRGDRGYNQPQHF
TGTGCCAGCAGGGGGGACAGGGGCTACAATCAGCCCCAGCATTTT
>TRBJ2-2|TRBV30|TRBD1|NA
CAWSSGTGGAGELFF
TGTGCCTGGAGTTCTGGGACAGGGGGCGCCGGGGAGCTGTTTTTT
>TRBJ2-7|TRBV5-1|NA|few
CASRGQPVTYEQYF
TGCGCCAGCAGAGGACAGCCCGTGACCTACGAGCAGTACTTC
>TRBJ1-5|TRBV6-6|NA|NA
CASGHQPQHF
TGTGCCAGCGGACATCAGCCCCAGCATTTT
>TRBJ2-7|TRBV15|NA|NA
CATSRVKPYEQYF
TGTGCCACCAGCAGAGTGAAACCCTACGAGCAGTACTTC
>TRBJ2-3|TRBV28|TRBD2|NA
CASSLSGTSRDTQYF
TGTGCCAGCAGTCTTAGCGGGACTAGCAGGGATACGCAGTATTTT
>TRBJ2-3|TRBV6-5|NA|NA
CASNIMGTDTQYF
TGTGCCAGCAACATTATGGGCACAGATACGCAGTATTTT
>TRBJ1-5|TRBV19|NA|NA
CASSIGINSNQPQHF
TGTGCCAGTAGTATCGGGATAAATAGCAATCAGCCCCAGCATTTT
>TRBJ1-1|TRBV6-5|NA|NA
CASSYWGGDTEAFF
TGTGCCAGCAGTTACTGGGGCGGTGACACTGAAGCTTTCTTT
>TRBJ1-1|TRBV28|TRBD1|NA
CASSPDRLKAEAFF
TGTGCCAGCAGTCCGGACAGGTTGAAGGCTGAAGCTTTCTTT
>TRBJ1-1|TRBV6-1|TRBD1|NA
CASSGKRQGDTEAFF
TGTGCCAGCAGTGGGAAGCGACAGGGTGATACTGAAGCTTTCTTT
>TRBJ1-2|TRBV7-2|NA|NA
CASSLIPLRGGYTF
TGTGCCAGCAGCCTCATTCCCCTGCGTGGTGGCTACACCTTC
>TRBJ2-2|TRBV7-2|NA|NA
CASSDSPLRRPTGELFF
TGTGCCAGCAGCGATAGCCCACTCAGGCGGCCCACCGGGGAGCTGTTTTTT